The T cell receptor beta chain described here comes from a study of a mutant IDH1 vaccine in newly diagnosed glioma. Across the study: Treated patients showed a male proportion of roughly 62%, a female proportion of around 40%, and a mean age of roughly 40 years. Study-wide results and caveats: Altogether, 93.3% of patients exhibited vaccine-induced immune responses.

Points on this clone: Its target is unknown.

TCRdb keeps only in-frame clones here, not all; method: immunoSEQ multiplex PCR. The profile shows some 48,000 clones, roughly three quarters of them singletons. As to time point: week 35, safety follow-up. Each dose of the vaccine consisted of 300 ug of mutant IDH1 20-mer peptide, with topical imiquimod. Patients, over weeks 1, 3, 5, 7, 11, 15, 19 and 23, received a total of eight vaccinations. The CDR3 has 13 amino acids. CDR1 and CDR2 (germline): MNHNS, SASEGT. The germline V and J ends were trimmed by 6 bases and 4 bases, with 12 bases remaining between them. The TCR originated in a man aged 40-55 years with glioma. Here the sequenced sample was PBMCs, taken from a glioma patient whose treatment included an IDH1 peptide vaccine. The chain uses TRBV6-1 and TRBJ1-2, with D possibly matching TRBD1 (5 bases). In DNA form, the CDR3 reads TGTGCCAGCAGCGAAACAGGTCCCTATGGCTACACCTTC. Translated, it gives CASSETGPYGYTF.